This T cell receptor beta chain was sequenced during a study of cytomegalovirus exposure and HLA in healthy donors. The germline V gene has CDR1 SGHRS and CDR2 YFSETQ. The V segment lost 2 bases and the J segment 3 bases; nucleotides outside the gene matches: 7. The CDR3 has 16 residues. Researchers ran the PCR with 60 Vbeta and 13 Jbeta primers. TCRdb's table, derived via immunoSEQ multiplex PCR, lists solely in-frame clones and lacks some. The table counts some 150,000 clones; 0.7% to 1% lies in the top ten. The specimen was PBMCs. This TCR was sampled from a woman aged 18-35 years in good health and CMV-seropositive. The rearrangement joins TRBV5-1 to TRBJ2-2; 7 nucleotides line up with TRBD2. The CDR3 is CASSFGGSRYTGELFF. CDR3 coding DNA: TGCGCCAGCAGCTTTGGCGGGAGTAGATACACCGGGGAGCTGTTTTTT.